The following is a T cell receptor (beta chain) sequence with its context. TCRdb used MiXCR to reprocess the RT-PCR reads, holding one entry per CDR3 protein. The sample has some 960,000 distinct CDR3 sequences, about a sixth seen once; the top ten hold around 6%. The V end was cut by 8 bases, the J end by 7 bases, with 21 bases between. Germline V gives CDR1 GTSNPN, CDR2 SVGIG (reference sequence). The CDR3 length is 14 residues. The data originate from a study of patients and donors after allogeneic stem cell transplantation. Sequencing was performed on blood, either unsorted or a sorted T cell fraction (not recorded which). The TCR was taken from a human donor who was either an allogeneic HSCT recipient or a stem cell or donor lymphocyte infusion donor (not recorded which). It is not recorded whose cells these are; they may come from a transplant donor. The rearrangement uses TRBV30 and TRBJ2-1, with D possibly being TRBD2 (6 bases). The CDR3 sequence is CALPWGDLGNEQFF. CDR3 sequence (DNA): TGTGCCCTGCCGTGGGGGGATTTAGGGAATGAGCAGTTCTTC.